These 21 T cell receptor beta chains came from one sample sequenced in a study of blood T cell repertoires in COVID-19. Data came from immunoSEQ multiplex PCR; TCRdb stores just in-frame clones and leaves some out. The sample yields some 7,000 clones, around nine tenths seen once. The sample taken for sequencing was peripheral blood. All receptors come from a human donor in a cohort sampled during active COVID-19.

V usage is TRBV6-1 and J usage is TRBJ2-3; D might be TRBD1 (5 bases). The CDR3 contains 13 residues. Germline V CDR1 and CDR2: MNHNS, SASEGT. Trimming left V 2 bases short and J 7 bases short, with 10 bases between. The CDR3 nucleotides are TGTGCCAGCAGTGAACTCAGGGATCATACGCAGTATTTT. Translating gives CASSELRDHTQYF.

V gene TRBV19 combines with J gene TRBJ1-1; D unresolved. V was cut by 4 bases and J by 3 bases, with 15 bases left in between. This CDR3 is built from 15 residues. Germline V gene data show CDR1 as LNHDA and CDR2 as SQIVND (reference sequence). CDR3 sequence: CASSKGLPGDTEAFF. The CDR3 nucleotides are TGTGCCAGTAGTAAAGGACTCCCGGGAGACACTGAAGCTTTCTTT.

This clone was seen only a few times. The genes are TRBV6-5 and TRBJ2-7, with unresolved D. The germline V and J ends were trimmed by 6 bases and 4 bases, with 13 bases remaining between them. This CDR3 is 13 amino acids long. CDR1 and CDR2 from the germline V gene are MNHEY and SVGAGI. The CDR3 DNA reads as TGTGCCAGCAGCCCATCTAGTAAGTACGAGCAGTACTTC. Translated: CASSPSSKYEQYF.

This clone was observed a single time. The CDR3 sequence: CASSYSSGGGRNSPLHF. DNA for the CDR3: TGTGCCAGCAGCTATTCTTCGGGGGGGGGCAGGAATTCACCCCTCCACTTT. V gene TRBV5-4 combines with J gene TRBJ1-6; a weak D match, TRBD1 (6 bases). V was cut by 3 bases and J by 7 bases, with 20 bases left in between. CDR3 length: 17 amino acids. Germline-derived CDR1 and CDR2 are SGHNT and YYREEE (reference sequence).

V gene TRBV7-6 combines with J gene TRBJ1-4; a possible D gene is TRBD1 (5 bases). V was clipped by 1 base and J by 7 bases, with 13 bases between them. CDR3 length equals 15 residues. Germline V lookup: CDR1 SGHVS, CDR2 FNYEAQ. CDR3 in DNA: TGTGCCAGCAGCTTAGGGGCAGGGTTCCCTGAAAAACTGTTTTTT. Its translation is CASSLGAGFPEKLFF. Based on the CDR3 plus reference TRBV7-6 and TRBJ1-4, the full variable domain is GAGVSQSPRYKVTKRGQDVALRCDPISGHVSLYWYRQALGQGPEFLTYFNYEAQQDKSGLPNDRFSAERPEGSISTLTIQRTEQRDSAMYRCASSLGAGFPEKLFFGSGTQLSVL.

This clone was seen a few times. V gene TRBV5-1 combines with J gene TRBJ2-7; 8 positions agree with TRBD2. The germline V gene encodes CDR1 SGHRS and CDR2 YFSETQ. V lost 4 bases, J lost 2 bases, and 5 bases stayed unmatched. This CDR3 region has 14 residues. The CDR3 is CASSPAGGAYEQYF. The CDR3 DNA sequence: TGCGCCAGCAGCCCGGCGGGGGGAGCCTACGAGCAGTACTTC.

This clone was picked up a small number of times. V gene TRBV15 combines with J gene TRBJ2-5, with TRBD1 matching over 8 bases. This CDR3 has 17 residues. From germline, CDR1 is LNHNV and CDR2 YYDKDF (reference sequence). V shed 2 bases and J 1 base; nucleotides not matched to a gene: 9. The CDR3 sequence is CATSRLQGAPVQETQYF. CDR3 bases: TGTGCCACCAGCAGACTTCAGGGGGCCCCAGTCCAAGAGACCCAGTACTTC.

V is TRBV6-2 or TRBV6-3 and J is TRBJ2-7; 8 positions agree with TRBD2. The V gene's germline CDR1 is MNHEY and CDR2 SVGEGT. With V trimmed by 5 bases and J by 3 bases, 9 bases remained unmatched. This CDR3 is built from 15 residues. The CDR3 is CASSPPLAGVYEQYF. The CDR3 DNA follows: TGTGCCAGCAGTCCCCCCCTAGCGGGCGTCTACGAGCAGTACTTC.

This sequence joins TRBV6-5 and TRBJ2-1, with D possibly TRBD1 on 6 matching bases. Germline lookup yields CDR1 MNHEY and CDR2 SVGAGI. V shed 5 bases and J shed 1 base, with 9 bases lying between them. The CDR3 sequence is 14 residues long. The CDR3 DNA reads TGTGCCAGCAGTCCAGACAGGTCCTACAATGAGCAGTTCTTC. This translates into CASSPDRSYNEQFF.

The V and J genes are TRBV11-2 and TRBJ2-7; perhaps TRBD1 as D (5 bases). V was cut by 5 bases and J by 3 bases, with 17 bases left in between. Germline V CDR1 and CDR2: SGHAT, FQNNGV. This CDR3 region has 15 residues. The CDR3, as DNA: TGTGCCAGCAGCCCCCTTGTTGGGCAGGGCTACGAGCAGTACTTC. This codes for CASSPLVGQGYEQYF. The full variable domain, its missing parts supplied by reference TRBV11-2 and TRBJ2-7, is EAGVAQSPRYKIIEKRQSVAFWCNPISGHATLYWYQQILGQGPKLLIQFQNNGVVDDSQLPKDRFSAERLKGVDSTLKIQPAKLEDSAVYLCASSPLVGQGYEQYFGPGTRLTVT.

V is TRBV7-9 and J is TRBJ2-5; no definite D call. The CDR3 has 13 residues. CDR1 SEHNR and CDR2 FQNEAQ come from the germline V gene (reference sequence). With 7 bases removed from V and 1 base from J, the gap between germline ends came to 10 bases. CDR3 DNA sequence: TGTGCCAGCATTAAGTACAGCCAAGAGACCCAGTACTTC. Amino acids: CASIKYSQETQYF.

CDR3 DNA sequence: TGCGCCAGCAGCTTGGGACTAGACACAGATACGCAGTATTTT. Translating gives CASSLGLDTDTQYF. The chain uses TRBV5-1 and TRBJ2-3, with a weak D call TRBD2 (6 bases). Trimming removed 0 bases at V and 2 bases at J, with 7 bases between. Germline CDR1 SGHRS, CDR2 YFSETQ. The CDR3 consists of 14 residues.

The rearrangement joins TRBV6-6 to TRBJ1-1, with TRBD1 identical over 7 bases. The CDR3 loop spans 11 amino acids. Per germline, CDR1 MNHNY and CDR2 SVGAGI (reference sequence). V shed 6 bases and J 8 bases; nucleotides not matched to a gene: 3. CDR3 DNA: TGTGCCAGCAGGTGGGACAGAGAAGCTTTCTTT. Translating gives CASRWDREAFF.

V is TRBV7-9 and J is TRBJ2-1, with a possible D match to TRBD1 (6 bases). Germline CDR1 reads SEHNR; CDR2 reads FQNEAQ (reference sequence). V was cut by 2 bases and J by 5 bases, with 10 bases left in between. The CDR3 has 14 residues. DNA of the CDR3: TGTGCCAGCAGCTTAAGCCGGACAGACAATGAGCAGTTCTTC. Translation: CASSLSRTDNEQFF.

V usage is TRBV18 and J usage is TRBJ2-7; the match to TRBD1 covers 7 bases. The V gene end was trimmed by 3 bases and the J gene end by 2 bases; junction bases not matched to a gene: 4. The germline V gene encodes CDR1 KGHSH and CDR2 LQKENI. This CDR3 is built from 14 residues. The CDR3 here is CASSPRGPTYEQYF. For the CDR3, the DNA is TGTGCCAGCTCACCGAGGGGGCCTACCTACGAGCAGTACTTC.

The gene calls are TRBV2 and TRBJ2-3; D may be TRBD2 (5 bases). Trimming left V 4 bases short and J 0 bases short, with 11 bases between. Germline CDR1 SNHLY, CDR2 FYNNEI. The CDR3 runs to 15 residues. The CDR3 DNA sequence: TGTGCCAGCAGTGGGCGGGTAAGGAGCACAGATACGCAGTATTTT. This codes for CASSGRVRSTDTQYF.

The chain is built from TRBV12-3 or TRBV12-4 and TRBJ1-1; D may be TRBD1 (6 bases). The CDR3 sequence is 12 residues long. The germline V and J ends were trimmed by 5 bases and 6 bases, with 10 bases remaining between them. This chain's CDR3 is CASSRTGSEAFF. The CDR3 bases are TGTGCCAGCAGTCGAACAGGGTCTGAAGCTTTCTTT.

By sample fraction, this clone is large (0.1 to 1%). The rearrangement links TRBV4-3 to TRBJ1-1; the D gene is possibly TRBD1 (5 bases). Germline values: CDR1 LGHNA, CDR2 YSLEER. Trimming pared 0 bases from V and 1 base from J, leaving 9 bases between. The CDR3 consists of 15 residues. The CDR3 sequence: CASSQDMTENTEAFF. CDR3 nucleotides: TGCGCCAGCAGCCAAGATATGACAGAGAACACTGAAGCTTTCTTT.

V is TRBV5-5 and J is TRBJ2-5; possible D gene TRBD2, 5 bases. Per the germline V gene, CDR1 is SGHKS and CDR2 is YYEKEE (reference sequence). The CDR3 consists of 16 residues. V was shortened by 1 base and J by 5 bases, with 18 bases between the two germline ends. For the CDR3, the DNA is TGTGCCAGCAGCTTGCCTCCGGGAATCGGGAAGGAGACCCAGTACTTC. Its protein is CASSLPPGIGKETQYF.

This chain connects TRBV6-5 to TRBJ2-7, with 11 bases lining up with TRBD2. With V trimmed by 6 bases and J by 2 bases, 6 bases remained unmatched. The germline V gene encodes CDR1 MNHEY and CDR2 SVGAGI. This CDR3 has 15 amino acids. The CDR3 spells CASRFSGGGTYEQYF. In DNA, the CDR3 is TGTGCCAGCAGATTTAGCGGGGGGGGGACCTACGAGCAGTACTTC.

This chain joins TRBV28 and TRBJ1-6; 10 nucleotides agree with TRBD1. Germline-derived CDR1 and CDR2 are MDHEN and SYDVKM. The V gene end was trimmed by 5 bases and the J gene end by 0 bases; junction bases not matched to a gene: 10. The length of the CDR3 is 19 residues. CDR3 bases: TGTGCCAGCAGTCCCACCGGGACAGGGGTCGGCTCCTATAATTCACCCCTCCACTTT. Amino acids: CASSPTGTGVGSYNSPLHF.